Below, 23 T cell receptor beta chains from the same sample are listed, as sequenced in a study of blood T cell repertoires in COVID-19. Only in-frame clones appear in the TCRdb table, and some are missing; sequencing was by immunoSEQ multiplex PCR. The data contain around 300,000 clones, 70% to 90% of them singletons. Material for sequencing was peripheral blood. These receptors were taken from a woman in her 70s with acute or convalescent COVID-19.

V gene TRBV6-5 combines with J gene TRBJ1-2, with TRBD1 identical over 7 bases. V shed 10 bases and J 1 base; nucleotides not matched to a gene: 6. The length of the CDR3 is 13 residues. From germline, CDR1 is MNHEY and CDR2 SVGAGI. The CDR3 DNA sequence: TGTGCCATCCGACAGGGCGGTAACTATGGCTACACCTTC. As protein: CAIRQGGNYGYTF.

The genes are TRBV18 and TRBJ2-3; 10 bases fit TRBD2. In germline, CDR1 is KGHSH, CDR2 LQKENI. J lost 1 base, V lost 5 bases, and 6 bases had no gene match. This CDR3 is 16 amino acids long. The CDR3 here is CASSSFGLAGTDTQYF. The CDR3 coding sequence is TGTGCCAGCTCATCCTTTGGACTAGCGGGCACAGATACGCAGTATTTT.

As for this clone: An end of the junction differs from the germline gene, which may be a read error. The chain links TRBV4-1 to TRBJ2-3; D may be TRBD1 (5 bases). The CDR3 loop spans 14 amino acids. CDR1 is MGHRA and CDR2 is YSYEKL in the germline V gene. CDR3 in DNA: TGCGCCAGCAGCCAAGCGCAGGGCACAAATACGCAGTATTTT. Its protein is CASSQAQGTNTQYF.

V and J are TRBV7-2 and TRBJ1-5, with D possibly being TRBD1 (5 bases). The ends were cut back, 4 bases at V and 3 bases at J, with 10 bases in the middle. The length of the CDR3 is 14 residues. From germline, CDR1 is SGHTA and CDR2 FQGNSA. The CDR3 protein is CASSSAGLNQPQHF. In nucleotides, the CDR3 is TGTGCCAGCAGCTCGGCAGGGCTCAATCAGCCCCAGCATTTT.

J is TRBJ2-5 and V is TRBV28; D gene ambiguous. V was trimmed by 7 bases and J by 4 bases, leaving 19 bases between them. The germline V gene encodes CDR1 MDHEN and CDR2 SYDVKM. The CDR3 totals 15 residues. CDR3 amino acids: CASNIRQTLGETQYF. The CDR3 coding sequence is TGTGCCAGCAACATTAGACAAACCTTGGGAGAGACCCAGTACTTC.

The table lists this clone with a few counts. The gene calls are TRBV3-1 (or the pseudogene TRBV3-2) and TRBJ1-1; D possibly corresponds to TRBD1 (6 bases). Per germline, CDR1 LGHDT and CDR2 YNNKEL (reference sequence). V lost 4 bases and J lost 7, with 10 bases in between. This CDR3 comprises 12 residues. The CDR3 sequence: CASSRGQLEAFF. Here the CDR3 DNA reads TGTGCCAGCAGCCGAGGACAGCTTGAAGCTTTCTTT.

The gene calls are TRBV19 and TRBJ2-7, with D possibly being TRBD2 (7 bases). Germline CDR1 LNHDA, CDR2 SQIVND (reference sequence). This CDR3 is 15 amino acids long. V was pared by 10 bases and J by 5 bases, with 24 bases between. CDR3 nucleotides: TGTGCCACCACCCTCCAAGGGGGGGCGTCTGACGAGCAGTACTTC. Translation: CATTLQGGASDEQYF.

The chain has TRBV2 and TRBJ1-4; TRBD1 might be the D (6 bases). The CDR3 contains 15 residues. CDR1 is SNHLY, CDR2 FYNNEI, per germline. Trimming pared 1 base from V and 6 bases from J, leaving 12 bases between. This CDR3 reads CASSEGGRGYEKLFF. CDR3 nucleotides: TGTGCCAGCAGTGAAGGGGGAAGGGGGTATGAAAAACTGTTTTTT.

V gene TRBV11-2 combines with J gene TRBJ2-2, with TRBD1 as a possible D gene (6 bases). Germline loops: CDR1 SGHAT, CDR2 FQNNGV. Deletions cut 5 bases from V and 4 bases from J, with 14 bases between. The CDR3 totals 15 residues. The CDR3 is CASSIPRGITGELFF. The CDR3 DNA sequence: TGTGCCAGCAGCATCCCCAGGGGAATCACCGGGGAGCTGTTTTTT.

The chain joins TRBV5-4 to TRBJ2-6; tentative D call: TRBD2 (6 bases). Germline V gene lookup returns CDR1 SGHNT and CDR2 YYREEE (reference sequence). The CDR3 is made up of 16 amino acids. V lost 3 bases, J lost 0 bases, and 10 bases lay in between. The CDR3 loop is CASSSGVSSGANVLTF. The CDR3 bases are TGTGCCAGCAGCTCGGGGGTGAGCTCTGGGGCCAACGTCCTGACTTTC.

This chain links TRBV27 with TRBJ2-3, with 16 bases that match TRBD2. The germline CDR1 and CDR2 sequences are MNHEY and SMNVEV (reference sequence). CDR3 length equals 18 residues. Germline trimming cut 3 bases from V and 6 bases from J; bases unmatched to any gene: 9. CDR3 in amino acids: CASSFAGLAGGPGDTQYF. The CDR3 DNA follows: TGTGCCAGCAGTTTCGCGGGACTAGCGGGGGGGCCGGGTGATACGCAGTATTTT.

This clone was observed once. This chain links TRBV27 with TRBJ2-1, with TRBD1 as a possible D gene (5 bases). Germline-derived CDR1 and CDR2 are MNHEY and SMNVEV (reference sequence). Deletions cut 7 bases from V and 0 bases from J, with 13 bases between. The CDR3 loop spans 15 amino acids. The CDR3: CASNTGVSSYNEQFF. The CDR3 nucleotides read TGTGCCAGCAACACAGGCGTCAGCTCCTACAATGAGCAGTTCTTC.

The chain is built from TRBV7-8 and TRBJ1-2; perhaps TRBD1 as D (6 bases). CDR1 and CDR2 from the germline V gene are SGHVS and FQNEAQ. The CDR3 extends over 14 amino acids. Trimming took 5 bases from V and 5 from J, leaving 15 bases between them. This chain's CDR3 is CASSEDSSRYGYTF. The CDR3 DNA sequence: TGTGCCAGCAGCGAGGACAGTTCCCGGTATGGCTACACCTTC.

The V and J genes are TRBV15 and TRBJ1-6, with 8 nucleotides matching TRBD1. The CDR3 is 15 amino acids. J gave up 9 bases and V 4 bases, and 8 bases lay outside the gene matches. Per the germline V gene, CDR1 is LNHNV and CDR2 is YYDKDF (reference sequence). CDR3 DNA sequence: TGTGCCACCAGCATACACGGACAGGGAGGTTCACCCCTCCACTTT. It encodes CATSIHGQGGSPLHF.

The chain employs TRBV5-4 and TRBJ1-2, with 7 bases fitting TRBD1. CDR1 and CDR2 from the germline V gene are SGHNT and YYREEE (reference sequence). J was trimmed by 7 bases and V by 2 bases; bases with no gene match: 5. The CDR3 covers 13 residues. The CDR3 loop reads CASSFQGGAGYTF. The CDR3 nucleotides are TGTGCCAGCAGCTTTCAGGGGGGTGCTGGCTACACCTTC.

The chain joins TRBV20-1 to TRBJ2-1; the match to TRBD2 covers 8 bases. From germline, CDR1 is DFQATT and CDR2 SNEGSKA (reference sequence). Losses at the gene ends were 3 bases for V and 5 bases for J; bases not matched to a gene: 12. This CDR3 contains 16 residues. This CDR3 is CSASPPGTRSNNEQFF. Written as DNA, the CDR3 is TGCAGTGCTAGTCCGCCCGGGACTAGATCGAACAATGAGCAGTTCTTC.

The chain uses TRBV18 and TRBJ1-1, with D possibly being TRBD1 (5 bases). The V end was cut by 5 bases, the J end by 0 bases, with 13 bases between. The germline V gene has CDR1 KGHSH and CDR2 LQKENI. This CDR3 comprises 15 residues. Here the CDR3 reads CASSYQGLLNTEAFF. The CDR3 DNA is TGTGCCAGCTCATACCAGGGCCTTTTGAACACTGAAGCTTTCTTT.

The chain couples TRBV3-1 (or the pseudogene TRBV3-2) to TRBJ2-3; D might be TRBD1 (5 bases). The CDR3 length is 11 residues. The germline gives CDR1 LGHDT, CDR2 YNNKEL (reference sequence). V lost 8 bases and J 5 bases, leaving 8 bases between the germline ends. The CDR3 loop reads CASSRGDTQYF. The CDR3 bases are TGTGCCAGCTCTAGGGGAGATACGCAGTATTTT.

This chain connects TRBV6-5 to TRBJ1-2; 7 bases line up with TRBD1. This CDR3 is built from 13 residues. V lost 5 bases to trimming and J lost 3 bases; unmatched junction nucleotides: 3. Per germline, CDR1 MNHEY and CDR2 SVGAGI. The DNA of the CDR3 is TGTGCCAGCAGTATGCAGGGGGACTATGGCTACACCTTC. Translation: CASSMQGDYGYTF.

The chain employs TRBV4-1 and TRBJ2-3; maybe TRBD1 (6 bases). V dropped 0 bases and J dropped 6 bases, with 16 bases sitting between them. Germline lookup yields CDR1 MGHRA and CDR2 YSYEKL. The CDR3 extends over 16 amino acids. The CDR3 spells CASSQDLGRGMDTQYF. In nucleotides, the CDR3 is TGCGCCAGCAGCCAAGATCTAGGCAGGGGAATGGATACGCAGTATTTT.

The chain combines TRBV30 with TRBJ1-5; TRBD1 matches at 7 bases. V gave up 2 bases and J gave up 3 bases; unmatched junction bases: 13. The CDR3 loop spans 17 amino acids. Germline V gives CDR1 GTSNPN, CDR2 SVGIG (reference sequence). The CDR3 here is CAWSSNPGQVPNQPQHF. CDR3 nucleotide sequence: TGTGCCTGGAGTTCCAATCCAGGACAGGTGCCCAATCAGCCCCAGCATTTT. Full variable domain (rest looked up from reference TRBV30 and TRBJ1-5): SQTIHQWPATLVQPVGSPLSLECTVEGTSNPNLYWYRQAAGRGLQLLFYSVGIGQISSEVPQNLSASRPQDRQFILSSKKLLLSDSGFYLCAWSSNPGQVPNQPQHFGDGTRLSIL.

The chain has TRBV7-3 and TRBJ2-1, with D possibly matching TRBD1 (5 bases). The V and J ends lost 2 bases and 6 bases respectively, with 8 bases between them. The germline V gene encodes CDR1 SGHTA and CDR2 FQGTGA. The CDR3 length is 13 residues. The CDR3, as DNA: TGTGCCAGCAGCTTAGCCAGGGCCAATGAGCAGTTCTTC. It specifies CASSLARANEQFF.

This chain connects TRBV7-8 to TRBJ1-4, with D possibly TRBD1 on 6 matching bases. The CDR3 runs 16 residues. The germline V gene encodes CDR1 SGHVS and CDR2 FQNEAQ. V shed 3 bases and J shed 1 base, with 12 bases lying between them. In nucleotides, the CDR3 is TGTGCCAGCAGCTTTAGTAGCAGGGGAACTAATGAAAAACTGTTTTTT. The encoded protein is CASSFSSRGTNEKLFF.